Shown below are 24 T cell receptor beta chains from a single sample sequenced in a study of blood T cell repertoires in COVID-19. The assay was immunoSEQ multiplex PCR, and TCRdb's table has in-frame clones only and misses some. The sample holds under 75,000 clones, around 80% seen once. Sequences were obtained from peripheral blood. The source is a man aged 80 or over with acute or convalescent COVID-19.

This chain connects TRBV2 to TRBJ2-5, with TRBD1 matching over 8 bases. V lost 6 bases to trimming and J lost 6 bases; unmatched junction nucleotides: 9. The germline CDR1 and CDR2 sequences are SNHLY and FYNNEI. CDR3 size: 14 residues. The CDR3 here is CASSGQGPRQTQYF. Here the CDR3 DNA reads TGTGCCAGCAGCGGACAGGGACCACGGCAGACCCAGTACTTC.

The rearrangement uses TRBV18 and TRBJ2-5; D is possibly TRBD1 (5 bases). Trimming cost V 5 bases and J 5 bases, with 21 bases left between them. Germline V lookup: CDR1 KGHSH, CDR2 LQKENI. This CDR3 contains 16 residues. CDR3 protein: CASSSVRGFSGETQYF. Written as DNA, the CDR3 is TGTGCCAGCTCATCGGTTAGGGGATTCAGTGGTGAGACCCAGTACTTC.

This chain links TRBV24-1 with TRBJ2-5, with TRBD2 as a possible D gene (7 bases). CDR3 size: 14 residues. Trimming pared 0 bases from V and 5 bases from J, leaving 9 bases between. Germline assignment: CDR1 KGHDR and CDR2 SFDVKD. CDR3 sequence (DNA): TGTGCCACCAGTGATTTGAAGGGGGGGGAGACCCAGTACTTC. Residues: CATSDLKGGETQYF.

Only one count was recorded for this clone. V and J are TRBV20-1 and TRBJ1-2, with D unclear. The CDR3 has 11 amino acids. The V gene lost 4 bases and the J gene lost 2 bases, with 5 bases spanning the gap. From germline, CDR1 is DFQATT and CDR2 SNEGSKA (reference sequence). The CDR3 sequence is CSAIQNYGYTF. The CDR3 nucleotides are TGCAGTGCTATACAGAACTATGGCTACACCTTC.

In its sample, this clone was seen once. The CDR3 DNA reads TGCGCCAGCAGCCCGGAAGGGCTAGCGGAAGTAGATACGCAGTATTTT. Its protein is CASSPEGLAEVDTQYF. The V call is TRBV5-1, the J call TRBJ2-3, with 7 bases that match TRBD2. Unmatched junction bases numbered 13, after V lost 4 bases and J lost 5 bases. CDR1 SGHRS and CDR2 YFSETQ come from the germline V gene. CDR3 length: 16 amino acids.

The V call is TRBV5-1, the J call TRBJ2-3; 9 nucleotides match TRBD2. CDR3 length: 14 residues. Germline CDR1 reads SGHRS; CDR2 reads YFSETQ. With 0 bases clipped from V and 8 bases from J, the junction kept 4 bases outside the gene matches. CDR3 amino acids: CASSLGLAGSTQYF. CDR3 nucleotides: TGCGCCAGCAGCTTGGGGCTAGCGGGGAGTACGCAGTATTTT.

This clone has just one count. This chain uses TRBV4-3 with TRBJ1-3; D ambiguous. Trimming took 2 bases from V and 4 from J, leaving 15 bases between them. The germline V gene encodes CDR1 LGHNA and CDR2 YSLEER. There are 16 residues in the CDR3. CDR3 protein: CASSQSDSGPGNTIYF. DNA of the CDR3: TGCGCCAGCAGCCAATCAGATTCAGGTCCGGGAAACACCATATATTTT.

The chain couples TRBV7-2 to TRBJ2-7; D is perhaps TRBD2 (6 bases). CDR1 is SGHTA and CDR2 is FQGNSA in the germline V gene. With 0 bases removed from V and 4 bases from J, the gap between germline ends came to 13 bases. The CDR3 consists of 15 residues. The CDR3 sequence is CASSLAGRAGYEQYF. For the CDR3, the DNA is TGTGCCAGCAGCTTAGCGGGACGAGCGGGTTACGAGCAGTACTTC.

The rearrangement links TRBV20-1 to TRBJ2-7; 10 nucleotides line up with TRBD1. The CDR3 extends over 14 amino acids. Trimming removed 3 bases from V and 5 bases from J; junction bases left unmatched: 7. CDR1 and CDR2 (germline): DFQATT, SNEGSKA (reference sequence). CDR3 nucleotides: TGCAGTGCTAGTAGACCGGGACAGGGGAACGAGCAGTACTTC. This gives the protein CSASRPGQGNEQYF.

The chain recombines TRBV2 with TRBJ2-7; 7 positions agree with TRBD1. The trim removed 8 bases at V and 3 bases at J, leaving 4 bases unmatched. Germline CDR1 and CDR2: SNHLY and FYNNEI. The CDR3 contains 12 residues. The CDR3 nucleotides are TGTGCCAGCCTAGGGACAGACTACGAGCAGTACTTC. It is translated as CASLGTDYEQYF.

The J gene is TRBJ1-2, the V gene TRBV18, with TRBD1 matching 7 bases. V lost 4 bases and J lost 6; bases outside the gene matches: 5. The CDR3 covers 13 residues. Germline assignment: CDR1 KGHSH and CDR2 LQKENI. CDR3 protein: CASSLGTDNGYTF. The DNA of the CDR3 is TGTGCCAGCTCACTCGGGACAGATAATGGCTACACCTTC.

The V call is TRBV18, the J call TRBJ1-6; D uncertain. The CDR3 is 18 residues long. With 5 bases removed from V and 0 bases from J, the gap between germline ends came to 17 bases. CDR1 and CDR2 from the germline V gene are KGHSH and LQKENI. CDR3 sequence: CASSVGRVENSYNSPLHF. DNA of the CDR3: TGTGCCAGCTCAGTTGGGAGGGTTGAAAACTCCTATAATTCACCCCTCCACTTT.

This clone was recorded only once. The V and J genes are TRBV5-6 and TRBJ2-3, with 9 nucleotides matching TRBD2. CDR3 length: 15 amino acids. Germline V gene data show CDR1 as SGHDT and CDR2 as YYEEEE. V dropped 0 bases and J dropped 3; count of bases not matched to a gene: 2. CDR3 DNA sequence: TGTGCCAGCAGCTTGGGTAGCGGGAGAACAGATACGCAGTATTTT. Amino acids: CASSLGSGRTDTQYF.

V is TRBV27 and J is TRBJ2-7; D unclear. Germline V gene sequence: CDR1 MNHEY, CDR2 SMNVEV (reference sequence). V was clipped by 3 bases and J by 4 bases, with 10 bases between them. The CDR3 has 13 amino acids. The CDR3, as DNA: TGTGCCAGCAGTTTGGGTAGCAAGTACGAGCAGTACTTC. It specifies CASSLGSKYEQYF.

The gene calls are TRBV4-1 and TRBJ1-5; 8 nucleotides match TRBD1. CDR1 is MGHRA, CDR2 YSYEKL, per germline. The CDR3 totals 18 residues. Germline trimming cut 0 bases from V and 4 bases from J; bases unmatched to any gene: 11. CDR3 in amino acids: CASSQDNIRQGLNQPQHF. CDR3 nucleotides: TGCGCCAGCAGCCAAGATAACATTCGACAGGGGTTGAATCAGCCCCAGCATTTT.

The chain links TRBV5-1 to TRBJ1-1; tentative D call: TRBD1 (6 bases). The ends were cut back, 5 bases at V and 0 bases at J, with 11 bases in the middle. In germline, CDR1 is SGHRS, CDR2 YFSETQ. The CDR3 consists of 14 residues. The DNA of the CDR3 is TGCGCCAGCAGTATGGGGGCTATGAACACTGAAGCTTTCTTT. This encodes CASSMGAMNTEAFF.

The rearrangement links TRBV20-1 to TRBJ1-1; tentative D call: TRBD1 (6 bases). With 3 bases removed from V and 1 base from J, the gap between germline ends came to 9 bases. CDR3 length: 13 residues. CDR1 and CDR2 from the germline V gene are DFQATT and SNEGSKA (reference sequence). CDR3 loop: CSASRDKNTEAFF. The CDR3 DNA reads as TGCAGTGCTAGTCGGGACAAGAACACTGAAGCTTTCTTT.

The chain is built from TRBV5-4 and TRBJ2-2, with D unclear. The CDR3 is made up of 12 amino acids. Per the germline V gene, CDR1 is SGHNT and CDR2 is YYREEE (reference sequence). Deletions cut 4 bases from V and 6 bases from J, with 7 bases between. The CDR3 nucleotides are TGTGCCAGCAGCCGTTATGCCGGGGAGCTGTTTTTT. Translating gives CASSRYAGELFF. Full variable domain (remainder filled in from reference TRBV5-4 and TRBJ2-2): ETGVTQSPTHLIKTRGQQVTLRCSSQSGHNTVSWYQQALGQGPQFIFQYYREEENGRGNFPPRFSGLQFPNYSSELNVNALELDDSALYLCASSRYAGELFFGEGSRLTVL.

This CDR3 reads CASSFTPQVANEQFF. CDR3 DNA: TGTGCCAGCAGCTTCACCCCCCAGGTCGCCAATGAGCAGTTCTTC. The rearrangement uses TRBV11-2 and TRBJ2-1; D ambiguous. V was shortened by 3 bases and J by 6 bases, with 15 bases between the two germline ends. Germline V gene sequence: CDR1 SGHAT, CDR2 FQNNGV. The CDR3 covers 15 residues. Together with reference TRBV11-2 and TRBJ2-1, the CDR3 gives the full variable domain: EAGVAQSPRYKIIEKRQSVAFWCNPISGHATLYWYQQILGQGPKLLIQFQNNGVVDDSQLPKDRFSAERLKGVDSTLKIQPAKLEDSAVYLCASSFTPQVANEQFFGPGTRLTVL.

The chain combines TRBV3-1 (or the pseudogene TRBV3-2) with TRBJ2-5; 7 bases align to TRBD2. In germline, CDR1 is LGHDT, CDR2 YNNKEL (reference sequence). With 3 bases clipped from V and 2 bases from J, the junction kept 21 bases outside the gene matches. The CDR3 totals 20 residues. The CDR3 DNA reads TGTGCCAGCAGCCAGACCGCCGGGACGGCAAGTCTAGCGGCTCAAGAGACCCAGTACTTC. Its translation: CASSQTAGTASLAAQETQYF.

The genes are TRBV7-8 and TRBJ1-5; D ambiguous. The germline gives CDR1 SGHVS, CDR2 FQNEAQ. Trimming left V 2 bases short and J 7 bases short, with 12 bases between. CDR3 length: 14 amino acids. The CDR3 DNA follows: TGTGCCAGCAGCTTACCCGGGGAGGCGCAGCCCCAGCATTTT. It encodes CASSLPGEAQPQHF.

This rearrangement joins TRBV4-1 to TRBJ2-3; 11 bases align to TRBD2. V gave up 1 base and J gave up 4 bases; unmatched junction bases: 4. The CDR3 totals 16 residues. Germline assignment: CDR1 MGHRA and CDR2 YSYEKL. In nucleotides, the CDR3 is TGCGCCAGCAGCCAAGTAGTACTAGCGGGAGCAGATACGCAGTATTTT. Translating gives CASSQVVLAGADTQYF.

DNA for the CDR3: TGTGCCAGCAGCCCTCTGCGCGCTTTTTTCTCTGGGGCCAACGTCCTGACTTTC. This gives the protein CASSPLRAFFSGANVLTF. The chain couples TRBV28 to TRBJ2-6, with D hard to call. Trimming shortened V by 6 bases and J by 0 bases, and 18 bases separated the two germline ends. This CDR3 region has 18 residues. Germline V gives CDR1 MDHEN, CDR2 SYDVKM. The full variable domain, with the rest looked up from reference TRBV28 and TRBJ2-6, is DVKVTQSSRYLVKRTGEKVFLECVQDMDHENMFWYRQDPGLGLRLIYFSYDVKMKEKGDIPEGYSVSREKKERFSLILESASTNQTSMYLCASSPLRAFFSGANVLTFGAGSRLTVL.

The chain uses TRBV21-1 and TRBJ2-1; the table gives TRBD2 as D, unverified against the DNA. TRBV21-1 is listed as a pseudogene. The CDR3 has 19 amino acids. CDR3 DNA: TGTGCCAGCAGCAAAGTTTCGGCAGGACCGGGACTAGATAACAATGAGCAGTTCTTC. This gives the protein CASSKVSAGPGLDNNEQFF.